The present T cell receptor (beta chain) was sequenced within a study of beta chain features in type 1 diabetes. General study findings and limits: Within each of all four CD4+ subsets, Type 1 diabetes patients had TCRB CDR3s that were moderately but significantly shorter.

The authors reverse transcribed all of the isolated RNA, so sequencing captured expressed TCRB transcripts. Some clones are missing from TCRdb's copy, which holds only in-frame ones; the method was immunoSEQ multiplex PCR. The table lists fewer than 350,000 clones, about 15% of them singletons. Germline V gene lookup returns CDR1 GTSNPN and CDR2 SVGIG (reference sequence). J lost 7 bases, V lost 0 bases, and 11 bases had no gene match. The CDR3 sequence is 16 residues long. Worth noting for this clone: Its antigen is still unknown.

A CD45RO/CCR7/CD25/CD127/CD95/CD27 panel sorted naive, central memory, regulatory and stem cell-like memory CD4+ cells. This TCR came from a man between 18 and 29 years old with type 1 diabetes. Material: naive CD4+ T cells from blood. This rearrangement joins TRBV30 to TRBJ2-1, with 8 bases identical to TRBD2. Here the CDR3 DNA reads TGTGCCTGGAGTGTTCTCTCGAGCGGGAGTTGGAATGAGCAGTTCTTC. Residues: CAWSVLSSGSWNEQFF.